Presented here are 23 T cell receptor beta chains from one specimen sequenced in a study of blood T cell repertoires in COVID-19 (TCRdb year 2020). Receptor amplification or capture employed the immunoSEQ multiplex PCR assay. This immuneACCESS table, as held by TCRdb, lists in-frame sequences with V and J called but not all clones. Of the missing ones, under half trace to an unresolved V gene in checked studies; the others have no known cause. The sample contains around 100,000 clones, 80% to 90% of them found a single time. Of the sample, 4.6% is held by the ten largest clones. Sequenced sample: peripheral blood. These receptors all come from a woman between 50 and 59 years old with acute or convalescent COVID-19.

V and J are TRBV6-6 and TRBJ2-7; 8 positions agree with TRBD1. Trimming at V came to 7 bases and at J to 4 bases, leaving 9 bases not matched to a gene. The CDR3 sequence is 14 residues long. Germline V gene lookup returns CDR1 MNHNY and CDR2 SVGAGI (reference sequence). CDR3 coding DNA: TGTGCCAGCACTACAGGGGGAATATCGTACGAGCAGTACTTC. It translates to CASTTGGISYEQYF.

This sequence joins TRBV6-5 and TRBJ1-1; 9 bases line up with TRBD1. The CDR3 has 15 amino acids. V shed 6 bases, J shed 0 bases, and the junction held 5 bases outside the gene matches. Germline loops: CDR1 MNHEY, CDR2 SVGAGI. DNA of the CDR3: TGTGCCAGCAGCCTAGGGACAGGGATGAACACTGAAGCTTTCTTT. Its translation is CASSLGTGMNTEAFF.

Here the CDR3 DNA reads TGCAGCGTTGCCCATAGAATGGTTGGCTATGGCTACACCTTC. It translates to CSVAHRMVGYGYTF. The chain couples TRBV29-1 to TRBJ1-2; D not certain. There are 14 residues in the CDR3. CDR1 and CDR2 from the germline V gene are SQVTM and ANQGSEA. V lost 4 bases, J lost 4 bases, and 16 bases lay in between. The full variable domain, its missing parts supplied by reference TRBV29-1 and TRBJ1-2, is SAVISQKPSRDICQRGTSLTIQCQVDSQVTMMFWYRQQPGQSLTLIATANQGSEATYESGFVIDKFPISRPNLTFSTLTVSNMSPEDSSIYLCSVAHRMVGYGYTFGSGTRLTVV.

This chain links TRBV19 with TRBJ2-1, with TRBD1 identical over 8 bases. V lost 7 bases to trimming and J lost 8 bases; unmatched junction nucleotides: 10. In germline, CDR1 is LNHDA, CDR2 SQIVND (reference sequence). This CDR3 is 14 amino acids long. CDR3 nucleotides: TGTGCCAGTACCGACAGGGGCGTGTTGGATGAGCAGTTCTTC. Residues: CASTDRGVLDEQFF.

V usage is TRBV7-9 and J usage is TRBJ2-1; D possibly corresponds to TRBD2 (7 bases). The CDR3 is 14 residues long. Germline V gives CDR1 SEHNR, CDR2 FQNEAQ (reference sequence). The V end was cut by 0 bases, the J end by 14 bases, with 17 bases between. CDR3 loop: CASSLAPEEGGKFF. CDR3 in DNA: TGTGCCAGCAGCTTAGCGCCGGAGGAGGGGGGGAAGTTCTTC. The variable domain in full, with the rest retrieved from reference TRBV7-9 and TRBJ2-1, is DTGVSQNPRHKITKRGQNVTFRCDPISEHNRLYWYRQTLGQGPEFLTYFQNEAQLEKSRLLSDRFSAERPKGSFSTLEIQRTEQGDSAMYLCASSLAPEEGGKFFGPGTRLTVL.

The V call is TRBV30, the J call TRBJ1-3, with 9 bases that match TRBD1. J gave up 8 bases and V 4 bases, and 12 bases lay outside the gene matches. The germline V gene has CDR1 GTSNPN and CDR2 SVGIG (reference sequence). The CDR3 has 15 residues. CDR3 region: CAWTYGTGKLDTIYF. As DNA, the CDR3 is TGTGCCTGGACCTACGGGACAGGGAAGTTAGACACCATATATTTT.

The chain recombines TRBV12-5 with TRBJ1-5, with TRBD1 as a possible D gene (5 bases). Trimming took off 4 bases at V and 6 bases at J, with 10 bases between the two ends. Germline loops: CDR1 LGHNT, CDR2 FRNRAP. The CDR3 runs to 13 residues. For the CDR3, the DNA is TGTGCTAGTGGTTCAGGGTGGGTTCAGCCCCAGCATTTT. It specifies CASGSGWVQPQHF.

This rearrangement joins TRBV4-3 to TRBJ2-7; 7 bases match TRBD1. With V trimmed by 4 bases and J by 1 base, 1 base remained unmatched. In germline, CDR1 is LGHNA, CDR2 YSLEER. This CDR3 has 13 residues. CDR3 protein: CASSRDRSYEQYF. Here the CDR3 DNA reads TGCGCCAGCAGCCGGGACAGATCCTACGAGCAGTACTTC.

This clone was observed once. Compared with germline, one end of the junction differs, possibly owing to a read error. The J gene is TRBJ2-3, the V gene TRBV7-2; 7 positions match TRBD1. Germline CDR1 is SGHTA and CDR2 is FQGNSA. This CDR3 spans 14 amino acids. The CDR3 bases are TGTGCCAGCAGCGTAGCCACAGGGGCAGATACGCAGTATTTT. Protein sequence: CASSVATGADTQYF.

This clone was seen only once. The V and J genes are TRBV27 and TRBJ2-7; TRBD1 might be the D (5 bases). Germline CDR1 is MNHEY and CDR2 is SMNVEV (reference sequence). CDR3 length equals 17 residues. V gave up 4 bases and J gave up 0 bases, with 19 bases separating them. The CDR3: CASSSRPTDSSSYEQYF. The DNA of the CDR3 is TGTGCCAGCAGTTCCCGACCGACAGATTCCAGCTCCTACGAGCAGTACTTC.

This clone showed up just once. V usage is TRBV5-1 and J usage is TRBJ2-1; 9 nucleotides line up with TRBD1. CDR1 SGHRS and CDR2 YFSETQ come from the germline V gene. This CDR3 is 15 amino acids long. The V segment lost 4 bases and the J segment 6 bases; nucleotides outside the gene matches: 8. CDR3 nucleotides: TGCGCCAGCAGCCGGACACAGGGGGCGTTCAATGAGCAGTTCTTC. Translation gives CASSRTQGAFNEQFF.

The chain combines TRBV11-2 with TRBJ1-4; TRBD1 might be the D (5 bases). The CDR3 extends over 14 amino acids. Germline V gene sequence: CDR1 SGHAT, CDR2 FQNNGV. V shed 7 bases and J shed 4 bases, with 13 bases lying between them. The CDR3, as DNA: TGTGCCAGCACCCTAGGGGTACTTAATGAAAAACTGTTTTTT. It codes for CASTLGVLNEKLFF.

This clone is a singleton in its sample. The chain couples TRBV4-1 to TRBJ2-2; TRBD2 is a possible D gene (6 bases). The CDR3 is made up of 15 amino acids. V gave up 0 bases and J gave up 4 bases, with 9 bases separating them. Germline V gene lookup returns CDR1 MGHRA and CDR2 YSYEKL. CDR3 DNA: TGCGCCAGCAGCCAAGAAGGAGCGGGCACCGGGGAGCTGTTTTTT. Translating it yields CASSQEGAGTGELFF.

The chain recombines TRBV3-1 (or the pseudogene TRBV3-2) with TRBJ1-2, with TRBD1 identical over 8 bases. Germline lookup yields CDR1 LGHDT and CDR2 YNNKEL (reference sequence). The CDR3 totals 17 residues. Trimming took 0 bases from V and 4 from J; bases not matched to a gene: 10. Here the CDR3 reads CASSQDGRGLSSYGYTF. The CDR3 nucleotides read TGTGCCAGCAGCCAAGACGGCAGGGGGCTTTCGAGCTATGGCTACACCTTC.

This clone has only one observation. The V call is TRBV5-4, the J call TRBJ2-7; D is undetermined. CDR1 is SGHNT and CDR2 is YYREEE in the germline V gene (reference sequence). Deletions cut 4 bases from V and 5 bases from J, with 22 bases between. CDR3 size: 16 residues. The CDR3 region is CASSPARNLPIDEQYF. For the CDR3, the DNA is TGTGCCAGCAGCCCTGCGCGGAATCTACCTATCGACGAGCAGTACTTC.

This clone was detected only once. V gene TRBV5-5 combines with J gene TRBJ1-2; D may be TRBD1 (5 bases). The V gene lost 2 bases and the J gene lost 7 bases, with 12 bases spanning the gap. The CDR3 runs to 13 residues. Germline loops: CDR1 SGHKS, CDR2 YYEKEE (reference sequence). CDR3 nucleotide sequence: TGTGCCAGCAGCTTACGGGGGGAGGGTGGCTACACCTTC. This sequence encodes CASSLRGEGGYTF.

V gene TRBV4-1 combines with J gene TRBJ2-7; D is perhaps TRBD2 (5 bases). Per germline, CDR1 MGHRA and CDR2 YSYEKL. The CDR3 extends over 14 amino acids. Trimming shortened V by 3 bases and J by 9 bases, and 18 bases separated the two germline ends. DNA for the CDR3: TGCGCCAGCAGCCACTACTTACTAGATGCAGTGCAGTACTTC. Translation gives CASSHYLLDAVQYF.

V is TRBV19 and J is TRBJ1-2; D perhaps matches TRBD1 (5 bases). CDR3 length: 15 residues. With 2 bases removed from V and 0 bases from J, the gap between germline ends came to 10 bases. Germline V gene lookup returns CDR1 LNHDA and CDR2 SQIVND (reference sequence). The CDR3 DNA reads as TGTGCCAGTAGTATATATGACAGACCTAACTATGGCTACACCTTC. Its protein product is CASSIYDRPNYGYTF.

This clone was counted a single time. This CDR3 is CASSPVLAGNYEQYF. As DNA, the CDR3 is TGTGCCAGCTCACCAGTCCTAGCGGGAAACTACGAGCAGTACTTC. The chain has TRBV18 and TRBJ2-7, with 9 nucleotides matching TRBD2. The CDR3 is 15 amino acids. After removal of 2 bases from V and 3 bases from J, the junction contained 5 bases not matched to a gene. Germline CDR1 is KGHSH and CDR2 is LQKENI.

V is TRBV18 and J is TRBJ1-5, with D tentatively TRBD1 (6 bases). V shed 3 bases and J shed 4 bases, with 13 bases lying between them. In germline, CDR1 is KGHSH, CDR2 LQKENI. This CDR3 contains 15 residues. Here the CDR3 DNA reads TGTGCCAGCTCACCGGCAGGGGACCCTAATCAGCCCCAGCATTTT. Translated, it gives CASSPAGDPNQPQHF.

The genes are TRBV18 and TRBJ1-6; no clear D. CDR3 length equals 15 residues. V lost 3 bases and J 7 bases, leaving 13 bases between the germline ends. The germline CDR1 and CDR2 sequences are KGHSH and LQKENI. CDR3 region: CASSPSKTGNSPLHF. Written as DNA, the CDR3 is TGTGCCAGCTCACCGAGTAAGACGGGGAATTCACCCCTCCACTTT.

The chain joins TRBV5-6 to TRBJ2-1, with 12 nucleotides matching TRBD2. The V and J ends lost 2 bases and 0 bases, in that order; junction bases with no gene match: 3. The CDR3 contains 17 residues. CDR1 and CDR2 from the germline V gene are SGHDT and YYEEEE. The CDR3, as DNA: TGTGCCAGCAGCTTCCTGACTAGCGGGAGCTCCTACAATGAGCAGTTCTTC. This encodes CASSFLTSGSSYNEQFF.

The chain carries TRBV19 and TRBJ1-3; 7 positions agree with TRBD1. This CDR3 is built from 14 residues. The junction had 5 bases not matched to a gene; V was cut back by 7 bases and J by 2 bases. CDR1 is LNHDA and CDR2 is SQIVND in the germline V gene (reference sequence). Written as DNA, the CDR3 is TGTGCCAGTATGCCGACAGGGACTGGAAACACCATATATTTT. It is translated as CASMPTGTGNTIYF.